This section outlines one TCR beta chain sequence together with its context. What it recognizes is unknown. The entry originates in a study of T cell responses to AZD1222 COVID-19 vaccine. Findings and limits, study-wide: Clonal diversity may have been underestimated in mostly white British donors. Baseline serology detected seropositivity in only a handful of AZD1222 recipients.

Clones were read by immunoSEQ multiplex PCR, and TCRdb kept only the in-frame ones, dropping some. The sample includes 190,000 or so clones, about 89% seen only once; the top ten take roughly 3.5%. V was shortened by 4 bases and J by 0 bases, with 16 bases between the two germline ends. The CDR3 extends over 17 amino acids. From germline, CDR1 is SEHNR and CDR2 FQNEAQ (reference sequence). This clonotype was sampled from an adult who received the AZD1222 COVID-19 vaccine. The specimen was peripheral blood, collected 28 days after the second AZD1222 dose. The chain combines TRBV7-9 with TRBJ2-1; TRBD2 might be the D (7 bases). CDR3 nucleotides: TGTGCCAGCAGCTCCAGACGGGGGGCCTTCTCCTACAATGAGCAGTTCTTC. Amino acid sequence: CASSSRRGAFSYNEQFF.